The T cell receptor beta chain described here comes from a study of blood T cell repertoires in COVID-19. The wider study: Some COVID-19 samples were acute and others convalescent; all came from the United States, Italy and Spain. In each case, the material was cDNA or gDNA derived from T cells, B-cell-depleted T cells, or PBMCs.

This clone showed up just once. The CDR3 is 12 amino acids. V was trimmed by 11 bases and J by 3 bases, leaving 11 bases between them. Per the original methods: Amplified reference gene primers provided the basis for estimating nucleated cell counts. Assay: immunoSEQ multiplex PCR; the TCRdb copy retains only in-frame clones and omits some. That table is the source of V, J and clone size, and D and trimming were worked out from the DNA. The sample lists about 260,000 clones; 88% were seen once. The receptor was derived from a human donor in a cohort sampled during active COVID-19. Input material: peripheral blood. The chain recombines TRBV12-3 or TRBV12-4 with TRBJ1-3; D is possibly TRBD1 (5 bases). For the CDR3, the DNA is TGTGCCCATGGGGGGGGTGGAAACACCATATATTTT. It is translated as CAHGGGGNTIYF.